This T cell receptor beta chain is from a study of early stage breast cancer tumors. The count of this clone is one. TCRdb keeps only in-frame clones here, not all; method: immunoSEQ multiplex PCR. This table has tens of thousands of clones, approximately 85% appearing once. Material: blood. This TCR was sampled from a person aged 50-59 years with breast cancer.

The CDR3 DNA sequence: TGTGCCAGTAGTATCGGCGGTCACCAAGAGACCCAGTACTTC. Its protein product is CASSIGGHQETQYF. J is TRBJ2-5 and V is TRBV19, with D uncertain. This CDR3 comprises 14 residues. Germline CDR1 reads LNHDA; CDR2 reads SQIVND (reference sequence). The V end was cut by 3 bases, the J end by 0 bases, with 8 bases between.